The rows below give T cell receptor beta chains drawn from one sample of a study of regulatory T cells in long-lasting Graves disease. TCRdb itself ran the multiplex PCR reads through MiXCR, one entry per CDR3 protein. The sample lists approximately 360,000 distinct CDR3 sequences; roughly 12% were seen once. Another study also made use of these data, one on T cells in Graves' hyperthyroidism and ophthalmopathy.

Material: peripheral blood mononuclear cells (PBMCs), obtained at new diagnosis, from a patient treated with antithyroid drugs. Receptors originate from a woman younger than 30 with Graves disease. Each CDR3 is given with its conserved first and last residue. Fields, in order: V gene, clone size, J gene, D gene, CDR3 protein, CDR3 DNA. A D gene is named only where the DNA matches it firmly. Rows give clone size only sometimes, using once, few, many, or a class for an expanded clone.

v_gene: TRBV6-5
abundance: many
j_gene: TRBJ1-5
d_gene: TRBD1
CDR3aa: CASSYTGQGVKGQPQHF
CDR3nt: TGTGCCAGCAGTTACACCGGACAGGGGGTTAAAGGGCAGCCCCAGCATTTT

v_gene: TRBV19
abundance: few
j_gene: TRBJ1-5
d_gene: TRBD1
CDR3aa: CASTLSTGGYQPQHF
CDR3nt: TGTGCCAGTACCCTATCGACAGGGGGGTATCAGCCCCAGCATTTT

v_gene: TRBV6-1
abundance: NA
j_gene: TRBJ1-2
d_gene: NA
CDR3aa: CASSDGLNRGYGYTF
CDR3nt: TGTGCCAGTTCAGACGGACTAAATAGGGGCTATGGCTACACCTTC

v_gene: TRBV6-2/TRBV6-3
abundance: many
j_gene: TRBJ1-5
d_gene: NA
CDR3aa: CASSYSSGQPQHF
CDR3nt: TGTGCCAGCAGTTACTCGAGTGGACAGCCCCAGCATTTT

v_gene: TRBV9
abundance: many
j_gene: TRBJ2-5
d_gene: TRBD2
CDR3aa: CASSVGSAGPRETQYF
CDR3nt: TGTGCCAGCAGCGTAGGGTCAGCGGGACCGCGAGAGACCCAGTACTTC

v_gene: TRBV20-1
abundance: many
j_gene: TRBJ2-1
d_gene: TRBD2
CDR3aa: CSARELGTSGSDNEQFF
CDR3nt: TGCAGTGCTAGAGAGCTCGGGACTAGCGGGAGTGACAATGAGCAGTTCTTC

v_gene: TRBV30
abundance: few
j_gene: TRBJ1-1
d_gene: NA
CDR3aa: CAWSSIRWGARAAEAFF
CDR3nt: TGTGCCTGGAGTAGCATTCGATGGGGGGCCCGCGCCGCTGAAGCTTTCTTT

v_gene: TRBV12-3/TRBV12-4
abundance: many
j_gene: TRBJ1-1
d_gene: TRBD1
CDR3aa: CASSSKTGIPEAFF
CDR3nt: TGTGCCAGCAGTTCCAAGACAGGGATCCCTGAAGCTTTCTTT

v_gene: TRBV25-1
abundance: NA
j_gene: TRBJ2-2
d_gene: NA
CDR3aa: CASSEGGLHTGELFF
CDR3nt: TGTGCCAGCAGTGAAGGGGGCTTACACACCGGGGAGCTGTTTTTT

v_gene: TRBV20-1
abundance: NA
j_gene: TRBJ2-1
d_gene: TRBD2
CDR3aa: CSARGGLAVMEQFF
CDR3nt: TGCAGTGCTAGAGGGGGACTAGCGGTAATGGAGCAGTTCTTC

v_gene: TRBV3-1
abundance: many
j_gene: TRBJ2-7
d_gene: TRBD2
CDR3aa: CASSRGLAGVLREQYF
CDR3nt: TGTGCCAGCAGCCGCGGACTAGCGGGAGTGTTGCGCGAGCAGTACTTC

v_gene: TRBV19
abundance: many
j_gene: TRBJ1-1
d_gene: TRBD1
CDR3aa: CASSIRDSGLEWNTEAFF
CDR3nt: TGTGCCAGTAGTATTAGGGACAGCGGCTTGGAATGGAACACTGAAGCTTTCTTT

v_gene: TRBV6-2/TRBV6-3
abundance: many
j_gene: TRBJ2-6
d_gene: TRBD1
CDR3aa: CASSYTPGRGRIGANVLTF
CDR3nt: TGTGCCAGCAGTTACACCCCGGGCAGGGGGCGAATTGGGGCCAACGTCCTGACTTTC

v_gene: TRBV20-1
abundance: few
j_gene: TRBJ1-2
d_gene: NA
CDR3aa: CSARRGDGYTF
CDR3nt: TGCAGTGCCCGACGGGGCGATGGCTACACCTTC

v_gene: TRBV2
abundance: many
j_gene: TRBJ1-3
d_gene: NA
CDR3aa: CASSRQSSGNTIYF
CDR3nt: TGTGCCAGCAGCCGACAGAGCTCTGGAAACACCATATATTTT

v_gene: TRBV5-5
abundance: many
j_gene: TRBJ2-7
d_gene: TRBD2
CDR3aa: CASSLEIAGYYEQYF
CDR3nt: TGTGCCAGCAGCTTGGAGATAGCGGGGTATTACGAGCAGTACTTC

v_gene: TRBV20-1
abundance: many
j_gene: TRBJ2-2
d_gene: TRBD1
CDR3aa: CSAPGQGAQTGELFF
CDR3nt: TGCAGTGCTCCGGGACAGGGGGCGCAGACCGGGGAGCTGTTTTTT

v_gene: TRBV6-1
abundance: many
j_gene: TRBJ2-1
d_gene: NA
CDR3aa: CASSQGGGEFF
CDR3nt: TGTGCCAGCTCGCAGGGGGGGGGAGAGTTCTTC

v_gene: TRBV20-1
abundance: many
j_gene: TRBJ1-4
d_gene: NA
CDR3aa: CSASELPDEKLFF
CDR3nt: TGCAGTGCTAGTGAACTTCCAGATGAAAAACTGTTTTTT

v_gene: TRBV11-2
abundance: NA
j_gene: TRBJ2-5
d_gene: TRBD1
CDR3aa: CASSQFHLGQVGTQYF
CDR3nt: TGTGCCAGCAGCCAATTCCATTTAGGACAGGTCGGGACCCAGTACTTC

v_gene: TRBV19
abundance: NA
j_gene: TRBJ2-4
d_gene: NA
CDR3aa: CASSATRSYIQYF
CDR3nt: TGTGCCAGTAGCGCCACTAGGAGTTACATTCAGTACTTC